The T cell receptor beta chain under discussion was sequenced for a study of Tregs in tolerant kidney transplant recipients. As for the study in general: Mixed chimerism was transient after nonmyeloablative marrow transplants from related graft donors. Findings and limits, study-wide: Biological reproducibility was not directly addressed in this study.

The table came from immunoSEQ multiplex PCR; TCRdb's copy has only in-frame clones and leaves some out. The sample has around 2,000 clones. On this clone: Its antigen is undetermined.

FACS sorting followed an approximately six-day coculture of CFSE-labeled recipient PBMCs with irradiated graft donor PBMCs. This clonotype was obtained from a human patient who received a combined kidney and bone marrow transplant. This sample comprised CD4+ T cells from blood cultured with allogeneic cells, obtained before the transplant.

CDR3 residues: CASSLVRSSGGHTYEQYF. CDR3 DNA, as far as it was read: TGTGCCAGCAGCTTAGTTAGGTCTAGCGGGGGGCATACCTACGAG. J is TRBJ2-7 and V is TRBV7-8, with 11 bases lining up with TRBD2. The read comes to an end 3 residues before the CDR3 does, leaving the germline J gene to fill in the end. The J segment lost 2 bases and the V segment lost 1 base, leaving 10 bases of the junction unmatched. The CDR3 is 18 residues long. In germline, CDR1 is SGHVS, CDR2 FQNEAQ.